This T cell receptor (beta chain) comes out of a study of identical twins. Study-wide results and limits: Researchers reported excess low generation probability among twin-shared out-of-frame alpha sequences. The presence of invariant MAIT and iNKT cells could partly confound analyses of zero-insertion sequences. The study drew conclusions from cross-sectional statistical analysis, not from following the same donors.

Germline V CDR1 and CDR2: MNHEY, SMNVEV (reference sequence). The CDR3 spans 14 residues. V dropped 0 bases and J dropped 9; count of bases not matched to a gene: 7. In the case of this clonotype: Its antigen is still unknown.

Each cDNA held unique molecular identifiers, and template switching gave it a universal primer site. Using its own MiXCR run on the 5' RACE reads, TCRdb lists one record per CDR3 protein. Of roughly 1,500,000 distinct CDR3 sequences listed, about 31% were seen once; the top ten hold around 0.3%. The chain uses TRBV27 and TRBJ2-5; TRBD1 matches 7 bases. This clonotype originated in a newborn girl in good health. Material for sequencing was cord blood. This CDR3 is CASSLSIRGTAQYF. Here the CDR3 DNA reads TGTGCCAGCAGTTTATCTATTAGGGGGACAGCCCAGTACTTC.